Each of the 32 T cell receptor beta chains below was sequenced from the same sample in a study of a mutant IDH1 vaccine in newly diagnosed glioma. Assay: immunoSEQ multiplex PCR; the TCRdb copy retains only in-frame clones and omits some. Here the sample spans about 81,000 clones, approximately 85% being singletons. These receptors' antigens are unknown. Time point described: week 23, last vaccination. Doses consisted of 300 ug of mutant IDH1 20-mer peptide each, paired with topical imiquimod. The sample here was PBMCs, taken from a glioma patient whose treatment included an IDH1 peptide vaccine. Source of these receptors: a man aged 25-40 years with glioma. Some clones in this sample may be carry-over from other donors' samples.

This sequence joins TRBV7-9 and TRBJ2-1; TRBD2 aligns across 9 bases. V lost 11 bases, J lost 4 bases, and 9 bases stayed unmatched. Germline V gene data show CDR1 as SEHNR and CDR2 as FQNEAQ (reference sequence). CDR3 length: 14 residues. Written as DNA, the CDR3 is TGTGCCGTGACAGCGGGAGGCATATACAATGAGCAGTTCTTC. Its translation is CAVTAGGIYNEQFF.

This sequence joins TRBV7-9 and TRBJ1-2, with D perhaps TRBD1 (6 bases). Trimming shortened V by 5 bases and J by 4 bases, and 14 bases separated the two germline ends. The CDR3 extends over 14 amino acids. CDR1 and CDR2 (germline): SEHNR, FQNEAQ (reference sequence). CDR3 DNA sequence: TGTGCCAGCAGCGCTCAGGGAGGGGGCTATGGCTACACCTTC. Its translation is CASSAQGGGYGYTF.

V and J are TRBV19 and TRBJ2-6; tentative D call: TRBD2 (5 bases). The V gene lost 2 bases and the J gene lost 2 bases, with 13 bases spanning the gap. The germline CDR1 and CDR2 sequences are LNHDA and SQIVND (reference sequence). The CDR3 is 17 amino acids. The CDR3 spells CASSIPQAGAGANVLTF. The CDR3 nucleotides are TGTGCCAGTAGTATACCCCAGGCGGGCGCTGGGGCCAACGTCCTGACTTTC. The whole variable domain, filled in from reference TRBV19 and TRBJ2-6, reads DGGITQSPKYLFRKEGQNVTLSCEQNLNHDAMYWYRQDPGQGLRLIYYSQIVNDFQKGDIAEGYSVSREKKESFPLTVTSAQKNPTAFYLCASSIPQAGAGANVLTFGAGSRLTVL.

The V gene is TRBV4-1, the J gene TRBJ2-2; D is possibly TRBD1 (6 bases). The V end was cut by 2 bases, the J end by 5 bases, with 21 bases between. Germline V gene sequence: CDR1 MGHRA, CDR2 YSYEKL. This CDR3 is 18 amino acids long. The CDR3 spells CASSQFVPGTLGTGELFF. The CDR3 DNA follows: TGCGCCAGCAGCCAATTCGTGCCTGGGACACTTGGGACCGGGGAGCTGTTTTTT.

This chain joins TRBV7-8 and TRBJ1-2; a possible D gene is TRBD1 (6 bases). This CDR3 is 15 amino acids long. Germline CDR1 SGHVS, CDR2 FQNEAQ. V lost 5 bases, J lost 3 bases, and 16 bases lay in between. The CDR3 DNA is TGTGCCAGCAGCCAGTACGGGACACCGTACTATGGCTACACCTTC. The encoded protein is CASSQYGTPYYGYTF.

V is TRBV2 and J is TRBJ1-4; D not resolved. V shed 7 bases and J shed 4 bases, with 13 bases lying between them. This CDR3 contains 14 residues. Per germline, CDR1 SNHLY and CDR2 FYNNEI. The CDR3 sequence: CASTLTDLNEKLFF. CDR3 DNA: TGTGCCAGCACCCTGACGGACCTTAATGAAAAACTGTTTTTT.

The genes are TRBV5-1 and TRBJ2-7, with no clear D. V lost 0 bases, J lost 5 bases, and 12 bases lay in between. Germline loops: CDR1 SGHRS, CDR2 YFSETQ. The length of the CDR3 is 14 residues. The CDR3 reads CASSLDSQGDEQYF. The DNA of the CDR3 is TGCGCCAGCAGCTTGGACAGCCAAGGCGACGAGCAGTACTTC.

The chain joins TRBV7-2 to TRBJ2-7, with TRBD1 matching 8 bases. The CDR3 has 14 amino acids. Germline assignment: CDR1 SGHTA and CDR2 FQGNSA. V trimming: 4 bases; J trimming: 4 bases; junction bases outside the gene matches: 6. The CDR3 loop is CASSYRDRTYEQYF. The CDR3 DNA reads as TGTGCCAGCAGCTACCGGGACAGGACGTACGAGCAGTACTTC. Based on the CDR3 plus reference TRBV7-2 and TRBJ2-7, the full variable domain is GAGVSQSPSNKVTEKGKDVELRCDPISGHTALYWYRQSLGQGLEFLIYFQGNSAPDKSGLPSDRFSAERTGGSVSTLTIQRTQQEDSAVYLCASSYRDRTYEQYFGPGTRLTVT.

The chain is built from TRBV5-4 and TRBJ2-1; 11 bases map to TRBD2. Trimming took 0 bases from V and 12 from J; bases not matched to a gene: 11. The germline V gene encodes CDR1 SGHNT and CDR2 YYREEE (reference sequence). This CDR3 is 16 amino acids long. CDR3 DNA sequence: TGTGCCAGCAGCTTGGCTAGCGGGGGGTCAACCGCGAGGCAGTTCTTC. As protein: CASSLASGGSTARQFF.

The rearrangement links TRBV28 to TRBJ1-5; 10 positions agree with TRBD1. The CDR3 covers 17 residues. V gave up 10 bases and J gave up 0 bases; unmatched junction bases: 12. Germline V CDR1 and CDR2: MDHEN, SYDVKM. The CDR3 sequence: CAITDRGARFSNQPQHF. CDR3 sequence (DNA): TGTGCCATCACGGACAGGGGGGCTAGGTTTAGCAATCAGCCCCAGCATTTT.

The CDR3 loop reads CASSVREGPRNEQFF. The CDR3, as DNA: TGTGCCAGCAGCGTGCGGGAGGGACCGCGGAATGAGCAGTTCTTC. This chain connects TRBV9 to TRBJ2-1; 9 nucleotides line up with TRBD2. The trim removed 2 bases at V and 7 bases at J, leaving 7 bases unmatched. Germline CDR1 and CDR2: SGDLS and YYNGEE. The CDR3 sequence is 15 residues long. The entire variable domain, with the rest obtained from reference TRBV9 and TRBJ2-1, is as follows: DSGVTQTPKHLITATGQRVTLRCSPRSGDLSVYWYQQSLDQGLQFLIQYYNGEERAKGNILERFSAQQFPDLHSELNLSSLELGDSALYFCASSVREGPRNEQFFGPGTRLTVL.

V gene TRBV9 combines with J gene TRBJ2-1, with TRBD1 identical over 11 bases. The CDR3 is 15 residues long. Germline CDR1 and CDR2: SGDLS and YYNGEE. Trimming at V came to 0 bases and at J to 10 bases, leaving 6 bases not matched to a gene. The CDR3 DNA is TGTGCCAGCAGCGTAGAGGACAGGGGGCTGGGGGAGCAGTTCTTC. Translated, it gives CASSVEDRGLGEQFF.

There are a few counts of this clone. The chain combines TRBV6-6 with TRBJ1-1; D gene uncertain. Trimming took off 0 bases at V and 7 bases at J, with 6 bases between the two ends. The CDR3 runs 12 residues. Germline assignment: CDR1 MNHNY and CDR2 SVGAGI (reference sequence). DNA for the CDR3: TGTGCCAGCAGTTACTCACCCTATGAAGCTTTCTTT. Its translation is CASSYSPYEAFF.

This clone was recorded a few times. This chain links TRBV6-1 with TRBJ1-1; no definite D call. V was trimmed by 2 bases and J by 6 bases, leaving 13 bases between them. The CDR3 sequence is 14 residues long. Germline lookup yields CDR1 MNHNS and CDR2 SASEGT. CDR3 bases: TGTGCCAGCAGTGAATTGGGCAGACTACCTGAAGCTTTCTTT. This gives the protein CASSELGRLPEAFF.

The J gene is TRBJ2-7, the V gene TRBV11-3; D uncertain. This CDR3 comprises 13 residues. V was clipped by 2 bases and J by 3 bases, with 8 bases between them. CDR1 and CDR2 from the germline V gene are SGHNT and YENEEA. Written as DNA, the CDR3 is TGTGCCAGCAGCTTAACCGAGAACTACGAGCAGTACTTC. Translated: CASSLTENYEQYF.

In its sample, this clone was seen a few times. V and J are TRBV7-9 and TRBJ1-1; no clear D gene. Germline V gene lookup returns CDR1 SEHNR and CDR2 FQNEAQ (reference sequence). The CDR3 extends over 12 amino acids. V lost 0 bases and J 11 bases, leaving 10 bases between the germline ends. The CDR3 nucleotides read TGTGCCAGCAGCTTAGCGCCGCTCCGGGCTTTCTTT. Its protein is CASSLAPLRAFF.

The sample holds a few counts of this clone. The chain uses TRBV4-1 and TRBJ1-1, with D unresolved. CDR1 MGHRA and CDR2 YSYEKL come from the germline V gene. The CDR3 has 13 amino acids. Trimming took 7 bases from V and 1 from J, leaving 10 bases between them. The CDR3 DNA reads as TGCGCCAGCACAGTGGGTACGAACACTGAAGCTTTCTTT. Its protein product is CASTVGTNTEAFF.

This clone was seen a handful of times. V usage is TRBV5-1 and J usage is TRBJ1-1; D not resolved. This CDR3 comprises 13 residues. Between the trimmed V and J ends, which lost 4 bases and 3 bases, there was a span of 10 bases. The germline V gene has CDR1 SGHRS and CDR2 YFSETQ. The CDR3: CASSGQADTEAFF. In nucleotides, the CDR3 is TGCGCCAGCAGCGGGCAGGCCGACACTGAAGCTTTCTTT.

This chain connects TRBV18 to TRBJ1-1, with D possibly being TRBD1 (5 bases). This CDR3 contains 15 residues. The V end lost 1 base, the J end lost 1 base, and 10 bases lay between the germline ends. Germline CDR1 and CDR2: KGHSH and LQKENI. The CDR3 bases are TGTGCCAGCTCACCACGAGGGGCAGAGAACACTGAAGCTTTCTTT. Protein sequence: CASSPRGAENTEAFF. The full variable domain, completed using reference TRBV18 and TRBJ1-1, is NAGVMQNPRHLVRRRGQEARLRCSPMKGHSHVYWYRQLPEEGLKFMVYLQKENIIDESGMPKERFSAEFPKEGPSILRIQQVVRGDSAAYFCASSPRGAENTEAFFGQGTRLTVV.

This chain joins TRBV5-4 and TRBJ1-1; tentative D call: TRBD1 (6 bases). Per germline, CDR1 SGHNT and CDR2 YYREEE (reference sequence). Deletions cut 4 bases from V and 2 bases from J, with 12 bases between. The CDR3 runs to 14 residues. The CDR3 loop is CASSPGAGNTEAFF. In nucleotides, the CDR3 is TGTGCCAGCAGCCCGGGGGCGGGAAACACTGAAGCTTTCTTT.

The V gene is TRBV13, the J gene TRBJ2-1, with 7 bases that match TRBD2. Looked up from germline, CDR1 is PRHDT and CDR2 is FYEKMQ (reference sequence). V trimming: 3 bases; J trimming: 5 bases; junction bases outside the gene matches: 4. The CDR3 is made up of 14 amino acids. The chain's CDR3 is CASSFRGVHNEQFF. The DNA for the CDR3 is TGTGCCAGCAGCTTTCGGGGGGTCCACAATGAGCAGTTCTTC.

Worth noting for this clone: A read error is likely, as this CDR3 ends without the conserved phenylalanine or tryptophan. The chain is built from TRBV9 and TRBJ2-3; no reliable D call. Trimming removed 0 bases from V and 4 bases from J, with 6 bases in between. Germline CDR1 is SGDLS and CDR2 is YYNGEE. This CDR3 has 13 residues. The DNA for the CDR3 is TGTGCCAGCAGCGTAGATGCGGCAGATACGCAGTATCTT. It codes for CASSVDAADTQYL.

The chain couples TRBV7-6 to TRBJ2-2, with no clear D. Germline V gene data show CDR1 as SGHVS and CDR2 as FNYEAQ. The CDR3 loop spans 13 amino acids. Trimming shortened V by 2 bases and J by 6 bases, and 7 bases separated the two germline ends. The CDR3 sequence: CASSLLVSGELFF. As DNA, the CDR3 is TGTGCCAGCAGCTTACTAGTATCCGGGGAGCTGTTTTTT.

The chain uses TRBV10-3 and TRBJ1-4; a possible D gene is TRBD1 (5 bases). Trimming took off 6 bases at V and 4 bases at J, with 15 bases between the two ends. From germline, CDR1 is ENHRY and CDR2 SYGVKD. CDR3 size: 15 residues. The CDR3 is CAIRDSGSDNEKLFF. In nucleotides, the CDR3 is TGTGCCATCAGAGACTCAGGGTCAGATAATGAAAAACTGTTTTTT.

This rearrangement joins TRBV6-5 to TRBJ1-2, with D maybe TRBD1 (5 bases). V lost 8 bases to trimming and J lost 4 bases, with 11 bases between them. The CDR3 spans 12 residues. CDR1 and CDR2 from the germline V gene are MNHEY and SVGAGI. The CDR3 DNA reads TGTGCCAGCGGGACGGGCGGCTATGGCTACACCTTC. Translated, it gives CASGTGGYGYTF.

The V and J genes are TRBV9 and TRBJ1-3; D remains ambiguous. The CDR3 contains 16 residues. Germline values: CDR1 SGDLS, CDR2 YYNGEE. The V gene lost 2 bases and the J gene lost 4 bases, with 16 bases spanning the gap. Here the CDR3 DNA reads TGTGCCAGCAGCGTCATGGACTCGGGCGGGGGAAACACCATATATTTT. Amino acid sequence: CASSVMDSGGGNTIYF.

This clone was counted a few times. V is TRBV10-3 and J is TRBJ1-1; tentatively, D is TRBD1 (5 bases). V dropped 10 bases and J dropped 1 base, with 16 bases sitting between them. Germline CDR1 is ENHRY and CDR2 is SYGVKD. The CDR3 extends over 14 amino acids. Here the CDR3 reads CATGQEGANTEAFF. The CDR3 DNA reads TGTGCCACCGGCCAGGAAGGGGCGAACACTGAAGCTTTCTTT.

The rearrangement joins TRBV6-1 to TRBJ1-2; D gene unclear. The CDR3 has 12 amino acids. Germline CDR1 reads MNHNS; CDR2 reads SASEGT. V lost 2 bases to trimming and J lost 4 bases, with 5 bases between them. The CDR3 coding sequence is TGTGCCAGCAGTGAACCAGGCTATGGCTACACCTTC. This gives the protein CASSEPGYGYTF.

V gene TRBV6-5 combines with J gene TRBJ1-1; D not resolved. Germline CDR1 is MNHEY and CDR2 is SVGAGI. The V end was cut by 0 bases, the J end by 11 bases, with 16 bases between. This CDR3 comprises 14 residues. This CDR3 is CASSYSEVYREAFF. The CDR3 DNA follows: TGTGCCAGCAGTTACTCGGAAGTGTACAGAGAGGCTTTCTTT.

V is TRBV10-3 and J is TRBJ2-7; D is undetermined. The germline V gene encodes CDR1 ENHRY and CDR2 SYGVKD. V was pared by 6 bases and J by 2 bases, with 14 bases between. The CDR3 totals 14 residues. CDR3 loop: CAIRPNPPTYEQYF. CDR3 sequence (DNA): TGTGCCATCAGACCGAACCCCCCCACCTACGAGCAGTACTTC.

This sequence joins TRBV30 and TRBJ2-7; 8 bases fit TRBD1. Germline values: CDR1 GTSNPN, CDR2 SVGIG (reference sequence). V was clipped by 1 base and J by 4 bases; unmatched bases: 15. There are 17 residues in the CDR3. This CDR3 reads CAWSEVSRGLSGYEQYF. The CDR3 bases are TGTGCCTGGAGTGAGGTTAGCAGGGGGCTAAGTGGGTACGAGCAGTACTTC.

Concerning this clone itself: One end of the junction is discordant with germline, which a read error may explain. The rearrangement uses TRBV20-1 and TRBJ1-1, with D unresolved. The germline V gene has CDR1 DFQATT and CDR2 SNEGSKA (reference sequence). The length of the CDR3 is 11 residues. The DNA of the CDR3 is TGCAGTGCTAGGGCTATCCGTGAAACTTTCTTT. Translating gives CSARAIRETFF.